This T cell receptor beta chain was recovered during a study of OX40 agonist ivuxolimab in advanced cancers. Notes on the research overall: Ivuxolimab was an agonistic, fully human IgG2 monoclonal antibody directed against OX40 (CD134), a costimulatory receptor. Intravenous ivuxolimab was administered to patients every 2 weeks at six dose levels: 0.01, 0.1, 0.3, 1.5, 3 and 10 mg/kg. Of the approximately 53 patients in dose escalation, 19 had hepatocellular carcinoma, around 15 had melanoma, 9 had renal cell carcinoma and 9 had head and neck cancer. A male proportion of under 85% and a mean age of roughly 58 years, ranging from about 20 to 79, were recorded for the dose-escalation cohort. Prior anti-PD-1, anti-PD-L1 or anti-CTLA-4 therapy was permitted, and approximately 41% of dose-escalation patients had received checkpoint inhibitors. Three dose-escalation patients achieved partial responses, one with hepatocellular carcinoma and two with cutaneous melanoma. Peripheral TCRbeta sequencing aimed to test whether ivuxolimab altered TCR sequence diversity and caused clonal T-cell expansion. The monotherapy dose-escalation portion (N = 52 patients) of the phase I ivuxolimab trial is reported in the paper. What the research found in general, with its limitations: Low levels of normalized T-cell clonal expansion were also seen in some patients who did not respond. The antigen specificity of the peripheral T cells that underwent clonal expansion was not determined. In the 0.1-3.0 mg/kg groups, partial responders were among the patients with the lowest normalized peripheral clonal expansion, particularly in CD8+ T cells. After ivuxolimab, CD8+ T cells had more expanded clones than CD4+ T cells on average. At doses from 0.1 to 3.0 mg/kg, clonal expansion was seen in both CD4+ and CD8+ blood T cells between baseline and week 6.

For sequencing of the TCRbeta CDR3 region, genomic DNA was extracted from the sorted cells. The immunoSEQ Assay was used for sequencing of TCRbeta CDR3 regions. TCRdb took over this immuneACCESS table, retaining in-frame rearrangements with V and J assigned. Such tables are incomplete; in checked studies, under half of the missing clones stem from an unresolved V gene, and the remainder is unexplained. The sample includes about 48,000 clones, with around 80% observed a single time. Jointly, the top ten make up around 12% of the sample. This clone was counted once. It lacks a known antigen. No much larger clone is present one base from it, and per-base qualities are unavailable. Taken from cysteine to phenylalanine, the CDR3 has 15 residues. The only DNA kept is the CDR3, 45 bases in frame from the first base. CDR1 and CDR2 are read off the germline V gene as SGHTA and FQGNSA. V is shortened by 3 bases, J by 4 bases, and the region joining them spans 14 bases.

Patients with a history of autoimmune disease or receiving systemic immunosuppression were excluded from the trial. Peripheral blood for TCR sequencing was collected from all dose cohorts at baseline, on cycle 4 day 1, and on cycle 7 day 1. Samples were obtained from an open-label, multicenter, first-in-human phase I dose-escalation trial of ivuxolimab. Adults with locally advanced or metastatic melanoma, renal cell, hepatocellular, or head and neck squamous cell carcinoma were enrolled in the trial. Before TCR sequencing, CD4+ T cells and CD8+ T cells from peripheral blood were sorted into separate populations.

The sequences come from CD4+ or CD8+ T cells sorted from blood, collected in a trial of the OX40 agonist ivuxolimab. The receptor chain draws on TRBV7-2 and TRBJ2-3; the D gene is perhaps TRBD2, on 5 matching bases. The clonotype was recovered from an adult with an advanced solid tumor such as melanoma, head and neck, liver or kidney cancer. The CDR3 protein: CASSLTLTSADTQYF. The nucleotide sequence is TGTGCCAGCAGCTTGACCCTTACTAGTGCAGATACGCAGTATTTT. Supplemented by the reference TRBV7-2 and TRBJ2-3 proteins around the CDR3, the complete variable domain is GAGVSQSPSNKVTEKGKDVELRCDPISGHTALYWYRQSLGQGLEFLIYFQGNSAPDKSGLPSDRFSAERTGGSVSTLTIQRTQQEDSAVYLCASSLTLTSADTQYFGPGTRLTVL.